These T cell receptor beta chains were read from a single sample in a study of T cells in Graves' hyperthyroidism and ophthalmopathy. TCRdb itself ran the multiplex PCR reads through MiXCR, one entry per CDR3 protein. The sample contains hundreds of thousands of distinct CDR3 sequences, roughly an eighth of which appear only once. The specimen sequenced was blood. These receptors originate from a woman aged 35 to 49 with Graves' ophthalmopathy. CDR3s include the opening cysteine and the closing phenylalanine or tryptophan. A D gene is named only where the DNA matches it firmly. The size field is filled for only some rows; it gives once, few, many or a size class.

TRBV19	TRBJ2-7	.	TRBD1	CASQDRASSYEQYF	TGTGCCAGCCAGGACAGGGCGAGCTCCTACGAGCAGTACTTC
TRBV5-6	TRBJ1-5	few	.	CASSFRAGPQHF	TGTGCCAGCAGCTTTCGGGCCGGTCCCCAGCATTTT
TRBV20-1	TRBJ2-7	many	TRBD1	CSAWDRENFYEQYF	TGCAGTGCTTGGGACAGGGAGAACTTTTACGAGCAGTACTTC
TRBV6-9	TRBJ2-6	few	TRBD1	CATIGGPGANVLTF	TGTGCCACTATAGGGGGCCCTGGGGCCAACGTCCTGACTTTC
TRBV3-1	TRBJ2-5	few	TRBD2	CASTLGLAGTPGNF	TGTGCCAGCACCCTGGGACTAGCGGGTACACCGGGGAACTTC
TRBV28	TRBJ2-7	many	TRBD2	CASSPYIHRREYRYEQYF	TGTGCCAGCAGTCCGTACATTCATAGGCGGGAGTACCGCTACGAGCAGTACTTC
TRBV20-1	TRBJ2-7	many	.	CSATIGQGIHEQYF	TGCAGTGCTACTATCGGCCAGGGCATACACGAGCAGTACTTC
TRBV19	TRBJ1-5	many	TRBD1	CASSPRQGDQPQHF	TGTGCCAGTAGCCCAAGACAGGGAGATCAGCCCCAGCATTTT
TRBV20-1	TRBJ2-3	many	TRBD2	CSAQPLAGGPTDTQYF	TGCAGTGCTCAACCCCTAGCGGGAGGGCCGACAGATACGCAGTATTTT
TRBV20-1	TRBJ2-3	few	.	CSAMDPTSTDTQYF	TGCAGTGCTATGGACCCGACCTCCACAGATACGCAGTATTTT
TRBV28	TRBJ1-5	many	.	CASSFSLGQPNQPQHF	TGTGCCAGCAGTTTCTCCCTCGGTCAGCCTAATCAGCCCCAGCATTTT